This T cell receptor beta chain is from a study of T cell changes during pregnancy in multiple sclerosis. Method: immunoSEQ multiplex PCR; TCRdb's copy keeps in-frame clones and lacks some. The sample lists about 62,000 clones, 80% to 90% occurring once. On this clone: Additional DNA sequences in this sample encode the identical CDR3.

The clonotype was recovered from a female donor with multiple sclerosis, enrolled in a pregnancy study. The material was peripheral blood, obtained in the first trimester of pregnancy.

CDR3 bases: TGCAGTGCAGGACGGGGCACTGAAGCTTTCTTT. It encodes CSAGRGTEAFF. V gene TRBV20-1 combines with J gene TRBJ1-1, with D unclear. Trimming stripped 6 bases from V and 4 bases from J, with 9 bases between. Per the germline V gene, CDR1 is DFQATT and CDR2 is SNEGSKA (reference sequence). This CDR3 has 11 residues.